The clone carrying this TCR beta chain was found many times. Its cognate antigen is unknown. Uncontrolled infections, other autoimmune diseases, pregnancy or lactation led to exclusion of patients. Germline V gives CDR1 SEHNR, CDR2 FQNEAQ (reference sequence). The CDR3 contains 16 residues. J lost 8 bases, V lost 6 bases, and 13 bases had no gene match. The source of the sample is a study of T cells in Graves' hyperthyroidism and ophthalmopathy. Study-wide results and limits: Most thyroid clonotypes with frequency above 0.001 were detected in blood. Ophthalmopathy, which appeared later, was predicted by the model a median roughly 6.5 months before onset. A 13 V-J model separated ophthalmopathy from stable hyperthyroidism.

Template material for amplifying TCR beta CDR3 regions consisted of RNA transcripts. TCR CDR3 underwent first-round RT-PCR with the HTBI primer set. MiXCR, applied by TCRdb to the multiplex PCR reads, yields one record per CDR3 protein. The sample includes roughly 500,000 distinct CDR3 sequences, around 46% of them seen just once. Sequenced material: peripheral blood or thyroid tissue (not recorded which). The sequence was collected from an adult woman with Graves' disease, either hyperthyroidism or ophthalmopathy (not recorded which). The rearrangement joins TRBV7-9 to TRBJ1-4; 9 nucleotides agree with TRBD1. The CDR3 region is CASRTLRGQGEEKLFF. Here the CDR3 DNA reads TGTGCCAGCAGGACGTTGCGGGGACAGGGAGAGGAAAAACTGTTTTTT.